The entry below gives a single T cell receptor (beta chain) sequence along with its context. The antigen is not known. Time point denoted: week 35, safety follow-up. It was 300 ug of mutant IDH1 20-mer peptide that made up each vaccine dose, given with topical imiquimod. TCRdb's copy holds only in-frame clones and misses some; the assay was immunoSEQ multiplex PCR. This sample yields some 30,000 clones, of which roughly 86% are seen a single time; 15% belongs to the top ten. These data are taken from a study of a mutant IDH1 vaccine in newly diagnosed glioma. CDR1 and CDR2 (germline): SGHRS, YFSETQ. CDR3 length: 15 amino acids. Trimming removed 4 bases from V and 3 bases from J; junction bases left unmatched: 4.

This receptor was taken from a man aged 25-45 years with glioma. The rearrangement joins TRBV5-1 to TRBJ2-1, with TRBD2 identical over 10 bases. The sequences come from PBMCs, collected from a glioma patient whose treatment included an IDH1 peptide vaccine. In DNA, the CDR3 is TGCGCCAGCAGCGGCGGGACTAGCGACTACAATGAGCAGTTCTTC. It specifies CASSGGTSDYNEQFF.